The TCR beta chain under discussion was sequenced for a study of a mutant IDH1 vaccine in newly diagnosed glioma. Notes on the study in general: A vaccine-induced immune response developed in 93.3% of the patients.

Repertoires were generated with immunoSEQ multiplex PCR, while TCRdb's copy carries only in-frame clones and drops some. This repertoire shows 75,000 to 100,000 clones, 70% to 90% found once; its top ten account for roughly 0.54%. This clone was counted a single time. Its antigen is currently unknown. Germline CDR1 and CDR2: MGHRA and YSYEKL. Trimming took 4 bases from V and 1 from J, leaving 13 bases between them. This CDR3 has 15 residues. Time point specified: baseline, week 1 (first vaccination visit). This sample's treatment: pre-vaccination baseline after standard-of-care therapy. V and J are TRBV4-1 and TRBJ1-1; D gene uncertain. Sequenced material: PBMCs, taken from a glioma patient treated with radiotherapy, temozolomide or both. The clonotype originates from a woman aged 45-65 years with glioma. The CDR3 loop is CASSRMSVSNTEAFF. The DNA for the CDR3 is TGCGCCAGCAGCCGGATGAGCGTTTCGAACACTGAAGCTTTCTTT.